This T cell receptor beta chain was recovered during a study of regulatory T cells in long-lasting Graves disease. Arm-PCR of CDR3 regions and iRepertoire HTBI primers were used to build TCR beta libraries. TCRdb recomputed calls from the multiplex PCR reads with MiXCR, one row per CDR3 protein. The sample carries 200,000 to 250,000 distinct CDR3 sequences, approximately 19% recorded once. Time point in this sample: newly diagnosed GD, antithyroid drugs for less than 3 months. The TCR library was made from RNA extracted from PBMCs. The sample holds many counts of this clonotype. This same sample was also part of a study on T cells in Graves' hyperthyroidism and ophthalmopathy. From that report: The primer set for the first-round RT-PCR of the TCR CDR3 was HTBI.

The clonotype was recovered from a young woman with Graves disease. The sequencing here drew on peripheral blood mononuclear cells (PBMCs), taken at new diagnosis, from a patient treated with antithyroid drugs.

The CDR3 sequence: CASSLAGAANQPQHF. CDR3 in DNA: TGCGCCAGCAGCTTGGCCGGGGCAGCCAATCAGCCCCAGCATTTT. The chain couples TRBV5-1 to TRBJ1-5, with a weak D call TRBD1 (5 bases). CDR3 length: 15 amino acids. Germline CDR1 is SGHRS and CDR2 is YFSETQ. Trimming pared 0 bases from V and 3 bases from J, leaving 10 bases between.